This record covers a single T cell receptor (beta chain). Its specificity is not known. Germline V lookup: CDR1 SEHNR, CDR2 FQNEAQ (reference sequence). The CDR3 covers 18 residues. Trimming took 7 bases from V and 3 from J, leaving 27 bases between them. The authors' processing: ImmunoSEQ supplied junction-only sequences lacking quality scores, so filtering was different. Assay: immunoSEQ multiplex PCR; the TCRdb copy retains only in-frame clones and omits some. That table is the source of V, J and clone size, and D and trimming were worked out from the DNA. This sample has over 2 million clones, with about 95% found just once. This specimen comes from a study of shared clonotypes between healthy human individuals. Regarding the study as a whole: Between several donors, naive CD4 clonotypes were shared at a level of around 5.1%. Among the subsets, naive ones generally showed larger estimated richness than memory ones.

Naive CD8 cells lacked CD45RO, underwent positive selection for CCR7 and left out terminally differentiated effector memory CD45RA+ cells. The V call is TRBV7-9, the J call TRBJ1-1; no firm D call. The source material was naive CD8+ T cells sorted from blood. This receptor was taken from a man between 18 and 35 years old in good health. CDR3 nucleotide sequence: TGTGCCAGCAACTACTTTTTCCGGGCAGGAGTCTCTCACACTGAAGCTTTCTTT. This encodes CASNYFFRAGVSHTEAFF. Using reference TRBV7-9 and TRBJ1-1 for the parts outside the CDR3, the full variable domain is DTGVSQNPRHKITKRGQNVTFRCDPISEHNRLYWYRQTLGQGPEFLTYFQNEAQLEKSRLLSDRFSAERPKGSFSTLEIQRTEQGDSAMYLCASNYFFRAGVSHTEAFFGQGTRLTVV.